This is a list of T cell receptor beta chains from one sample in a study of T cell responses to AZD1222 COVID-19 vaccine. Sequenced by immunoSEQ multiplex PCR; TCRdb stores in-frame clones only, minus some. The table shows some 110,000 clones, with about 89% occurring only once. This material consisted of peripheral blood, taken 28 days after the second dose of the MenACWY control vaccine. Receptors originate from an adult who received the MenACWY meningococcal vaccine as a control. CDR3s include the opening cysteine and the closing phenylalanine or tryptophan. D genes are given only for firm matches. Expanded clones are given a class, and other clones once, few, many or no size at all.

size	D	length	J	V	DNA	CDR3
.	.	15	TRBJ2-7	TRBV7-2	TGTGCCAGCAGCTTAAGTCCGACAGAGACCTACGAGCAGTACTTC	CASSLSPTETYEQYF
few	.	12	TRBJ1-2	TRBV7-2	TGTGCCAGCAGTTTGGACGTGCATGGCTACACCTTC	CASSLDVHGYTF
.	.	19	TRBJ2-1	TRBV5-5	TGTGCCAGCAGTTTTACCTTATCGGGACTGGAGAGCTCCTACAATGAGCAGTTCTTC	CASSFTLSGLESSYNEQFF
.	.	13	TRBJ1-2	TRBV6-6	TGTGCCAGCAGCCCGACAGGAGACTATGGCTACACCTTC	CASSPTGDYGYTF
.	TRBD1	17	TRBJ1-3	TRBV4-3	TGCGCCAGCAGCCAAGGCTCACAGGGGGCGACTGGAAACACCATATATTTT	CASSQGSQGATGNTIYF
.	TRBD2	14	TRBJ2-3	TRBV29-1	TGCAGCGTTGGTACCGCGGGGGGGCGAGATACGCAGTATTTT	CSVGTAGGRDTQYF
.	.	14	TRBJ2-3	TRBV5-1	TGCGCCAGCAGTACCCTCGGGGGCACAGATACGCAGTATTTT	CASSTLGGTDTQYF
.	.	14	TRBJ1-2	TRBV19	TGTGCCAGTAGTAAATTGGAAGGGGCGGGGGGCTACACCTTC	CASSKLEGAGGYTF
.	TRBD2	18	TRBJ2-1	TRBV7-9	TGTGCCAGCAGCCCCGGGACTAGCGGGGGGGCCCCCGACAATGAGCAGTTCTTC	CASSPGTSGGAPDNEQFF
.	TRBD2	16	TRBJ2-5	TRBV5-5	TGTGCCAGCAGCCTGGAATTGGCGGGGGGGAGAGAGACCCAGTACTTC	CASSLELAGGRETQYF
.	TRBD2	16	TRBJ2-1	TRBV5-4	TGTGCCAGCAGCGCCGTTAGCGGGGGTCCGGGAAATGAGCAGTTCTTC	CASSAVSGGPGNEQFF
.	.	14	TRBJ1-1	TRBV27	TGTGCCAGCAGCTGGACACAAATGAACACTGAAGCTTTCTTT	CASSWTQMNTEAFF
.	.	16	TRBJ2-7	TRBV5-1	TGCGCCAGCAGCTTATTAGGGGAACCGAGCTCCTACGAGCAGTACTTC	CASSLLGEPSSYEQYF
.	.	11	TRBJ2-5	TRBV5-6	TGTGCCAGCAGCTTGCGAGAGACCCAGTACTTC	CASSLRETQYF
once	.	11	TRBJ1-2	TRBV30	TGTGCCTGGAGTCCCTCAGAAGGCTACACCTTC	CAWSPSEGYTF
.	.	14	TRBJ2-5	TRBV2	TGTGCCAGCAGCGGCAGCGGGCGACCGGAGACCCAGTACTTC	CASSGSGRPETQYF
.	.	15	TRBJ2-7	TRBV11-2	TGTGCCAGCAGCTTAATGATAGCGTGGGGCTACGAGCAGTACTTC	CASSLMIAWGYEQYF
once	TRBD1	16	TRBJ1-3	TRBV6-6	TGTGCCAGCAGTTACCCCGACAGGGGATCTGGAAACACCATATATTTT	CASSYPDRGSGNTIYF
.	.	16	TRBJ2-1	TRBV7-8	TGTGCCAGCAGCTTAGACAGGGAAAACTCCTACAATGAGCAGTTCTTC	CASSLDRENSYNEQFF
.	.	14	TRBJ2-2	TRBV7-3	TGTGCCAGCAGCACTAACCCAGGGCCCGGGGAGCTGTTTTTT	CASSTNPGPGELFF
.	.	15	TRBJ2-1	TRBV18	TGTGCCAGCTCACCGGGGATCGGCTCCTACAATGAGCAGTTCTTC	CASSPGIGSYNEQFF
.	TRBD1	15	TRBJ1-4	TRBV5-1	TGCGCCAGCAGCTTGGGGGGACAGGGAGATGAAAAACTGTTTTTT	CASSLGGQGDEKLFF
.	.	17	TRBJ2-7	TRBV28	TGTGCCACCTTCCTCCCCCCCACCGGGACGACCCCTAACGAGCAGTACTTC	CATFLPPTGTTPNEQYF
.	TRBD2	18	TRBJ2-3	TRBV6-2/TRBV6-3	TGTGCCAGCAGTTTCCCGACTCTACTAGCGGGGTCCACAGATACGCAGTATTTT	CASSFPTLLAGSTDTQYF
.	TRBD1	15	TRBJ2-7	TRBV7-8	TGTGCCAGCAGCCGAGGGGGCACGGGAACCTACGAGCAGTACTTC	CASSRGGTGTYEQYF
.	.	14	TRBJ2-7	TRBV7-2	TGTGCCACAGCACCAACCAGTTCCCTCTACGAGCAGTACTTC	CATAPTSSLYEQYF
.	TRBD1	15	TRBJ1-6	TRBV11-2	TGTGCCAGCAGCTTTTCTCGACAGGGGGGATCACCCCTCCACTTT	CASSFSRQGGSPLHF
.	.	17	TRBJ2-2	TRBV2	TGTGCCAGCACGCTCTCGACAGGACTTACCATCACCGGGGAGCTGTTTTTT	CASTLSTGLTITGELFF
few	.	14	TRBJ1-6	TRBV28	TGTGCCAGCAAACTGGGGGAGCCTTGGTCACCCCTCCACTTT	CASKLGEPWSPLHF
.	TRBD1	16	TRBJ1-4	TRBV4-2	TGTGCCAGCAGCCAAGATCCGGGACAGTTTAATGAAAAACTGTTTTTT	CASSQDPGQFNEKLFF
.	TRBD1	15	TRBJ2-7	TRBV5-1	TGCGCCAGCACCCCGATCCCGGGACAGGGCCGCGAGCAGTACTTC	CASTPIPGQGREQYF
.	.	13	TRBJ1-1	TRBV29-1	TGCAGCGTTGCCCGGGACACGAACACTGAAGCTTTCTTT	CSVARDTNTEAFF
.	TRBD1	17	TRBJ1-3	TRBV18	TGTGCCAGCTCCCGGGACAGGCCCGACCCCTCTGGAAACACCATATATTTT	CASSRDRPDPSGNTIYF
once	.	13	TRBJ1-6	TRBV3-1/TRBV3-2	TGTGCCAGCAGCCAGGACCCTAATTCACCCCTCCACTTT	CASSQDPNSPLHF
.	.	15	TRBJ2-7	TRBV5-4	TGTGCCAGCAGCTTGGGGGGTCGGTCCTCCTACGAGCAGTACTTC	CASSLGGRSSYEQYF
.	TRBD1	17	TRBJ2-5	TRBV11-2	TGTGCCAGCAGCTTAGATCCGGGACAGGGTTTCCAAGAGACCCAGTACTTC	CASSLDPGQGFQETQYF
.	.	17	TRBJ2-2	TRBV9	TGTGCCAGCAGCGTAGGCCTCCAGGGGTCCTTCACCGGGGAGCTGTTTTTT	CASSVGLQGSFTGELFF
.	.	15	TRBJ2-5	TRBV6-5	TGTGCCAGCAGTTACGGACAGCCGGGGCGGGAGACCCAGTACTTC	CASSYGQPGRETQYF
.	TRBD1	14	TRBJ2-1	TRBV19	TGTGCCAGTAGTTGGGGACAGGGGATCGATGAGCAGTTCTTC	CASSWGQGIDEQFF
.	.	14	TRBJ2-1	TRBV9	TGTGCCAGCAACATCGGGCCTACGGGGAATGAGCAGTTCTTC	CASNIGPTGNEQFF
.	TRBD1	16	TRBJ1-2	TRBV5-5	TGTGCCAGCAGCCAGGGACAGCGACCCTCTAACTATGGCTACACCTTC	CASSQGQRPSNYGYTF
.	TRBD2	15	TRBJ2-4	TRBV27	TGTGCCAGCAGTAACCGACTAGCGGGGGAGAACATTCAGTACTTC	CASSNRLAGENIQYF
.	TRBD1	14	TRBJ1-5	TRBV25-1	TGTGCCAGCAGTGAGGGACAGGGGAATCAGCCCCAGCATTTT	CASSEGQGNQPQHF
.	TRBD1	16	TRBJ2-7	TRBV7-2	TGTGCCAGCAGCCCTATGACAGGGAGTAACCCCTACGAGCAGTACTTC	CASSPMTGSNPYEQYF
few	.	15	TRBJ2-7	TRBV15	TGTGCCACCAGCAGGCGGGGACAGTCGACCTACGAGCAGTACTTC	CATSRRGQSTYEQYF
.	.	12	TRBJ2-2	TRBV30	TGTGCCTGGAGTTTAAACACCGGGGAGCTGTTTTTT	CAWSLNTGELFF
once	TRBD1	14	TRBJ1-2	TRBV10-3	TGTGCCATCAGTGACCGGGACAGTCGGGATGGCTACACCTTC	CAISDRDSRDGYTF
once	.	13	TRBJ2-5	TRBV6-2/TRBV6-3	TGTGCCAGCAGCCTCAGAAGGGGGGAGACCCAGTACTTC	CASSLRRGETQYF
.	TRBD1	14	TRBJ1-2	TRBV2	TGTGCCAGCAGTGGGGAACAGGGGGAAGGAGGCTACACCTTC	CASSGEQGEGGYTF
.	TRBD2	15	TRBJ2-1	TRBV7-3	TGTGCCAGCAGCCCCGGACTAGCGGGGGCCTATGAGCAGTTCTTC	CASSPGLAGAYEQFF
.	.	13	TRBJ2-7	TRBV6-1	TGTGCCAGCAAACAGCGGAGCTCCTACGAGCAGTACTTC	CASKQRSSYEQYF
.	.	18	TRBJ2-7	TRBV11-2	TGTGCCAGCAGCTTAGTGCAGATTAGCGAACATAGAAACTACGAGCAGTACTTC	CASSLVQISEHRNYEQYF
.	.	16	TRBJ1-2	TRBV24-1	TGTGCCACCAGTGACCCCCTATTGGACGGAAACTATGGCTACACCTTC	CATSDPLLDGNYGYTF
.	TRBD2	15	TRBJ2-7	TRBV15	TGTGCCACCAGCCGACCTAAAGCGGGGGGGTACGAGCAGTACTTC	CATSRPKAGGYEQYF
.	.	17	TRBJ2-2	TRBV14	TGTGCCAGCAGCCAAGATCGAAGGAGGTCGGGGACCGGGGAGCTGTTTTTT	CASSQDRRRSGTGELFF
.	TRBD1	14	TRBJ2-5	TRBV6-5	TGTGCCAGCAGTTACGGGACAGCACAAGAGACCCAGTACTTC	CASSYGTAQETQYF
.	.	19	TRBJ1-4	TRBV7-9	TGTGCCAGCAGCCCCACTCGGGGGAAGGGGCAGGGAACTAATGAAAAACTGTTTTTT	CASSPTRGKGQGTNEKLFF
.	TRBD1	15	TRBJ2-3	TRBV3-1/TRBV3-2	TGTGCCAGCAGCCCTCGGCAGGGGGGCACAGATACGCAGTATTTT	CASSPRQGGTDTQYF
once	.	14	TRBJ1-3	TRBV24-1	TGTGCCACCAGTGATCCGTACTCTGGAAACACCATATATTTT	CATSDPYSGNTIYF
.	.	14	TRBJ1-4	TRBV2	TGTGCCAGCAGTGAAAGGGCAGGGAGGGGAAAACTGTTTTTT	CASSERAGRGKLFF